This TCR beta chain comes out of a study of cytomegalovirus exposure and HLA in healthy donors. The study, taken as a whole, reports: Specific recognition of CMV antigens was confirmed in vitro for three chains (all CMV-associated).

CDR1 is SQVTM and CDR2 is ANQGSEA in the germline V gene. This CDR3 has 14 residues. The V and J ends lost 4 bases and 6 bases respectively, with 18 bases between them. 60 Vbeta and 13 Jbeta primers were used in PCR. Clones were sequenced by immunoSEQ multiplex PCR, and TCRdb holds only the in-frame ones, with some missing. The sample table sets out 87,000 or so clones. As concerns this clone: What it binds is not known.

The chain links TRBV29-1 to TRBJ1-2, with unresolved D. This receptor was taken from a man aged 45-65 years in good health and CMV-seropositive. Sequencing was done on a sample of PBMCs. The CDR3 nucleotides read TGCAGCGTTGTACGGAGTCTAAACGTGGATGGCTACACCTTC. It translates to CSVVRSLNVDGYTF.